One and the same sample provided the 27 T cell receptor beta chains below, sequenced in a study of blood T cell repertoires in COVID-19. Profiled with immunoSEQ multiplex PCR; TCRdb holds only in-frame clones, not every one. The table lists fewer than 350,000 clones, around nine tenths of them singletons, with about 8.7% in the top ten. Material: peripheral blood. Receptors were obtained from a man aged 40-49 years with active or convalescent COVID-19.

V gene TRBV7-2 combines with J gene TRBJ2-1; TRBD2 matches 10 bases. V trimming: 5 bases; J trimming: 6 bases; junction bases outside the gene matches: 4. Germline V gene data show CDR1 as SGHTA and CDR2 as FQGNSA. This CDR3 has 14 amino acids. The CDR3 bases are TGTGCCAGCAGCCCGGGACTAGCGCCCAATGAGCAGTTCTTC. It yields the protein CASSPGLAPNEQFF.

The J gene is TRBJ2-5, the V gene TRBV24-1; TRBD2 agrees at 7 bases. Germline CDR1 KGHDR, CDR2 SFDVKD. The CDR3 has 13 residues. V lost 12 bases to trimming and J lost 5 bases; unmatched junction nucleotides: 11. The CDR3 protein is CASSLGGDETQYF. The CDR3 DNA is TGTGCCTCCTCACTGGGGGGGGATGAGACCCAGTACTTC.

V usage is TRBV19 and J usage is TRBJ2-4; 7 bases agree with TRBD2. The germline CDR1 and CDR2 sequences are LNHDA and SQIVND (reference sequence). The CDR3 totals 17 residues. V lost 8 bases to trimming and J lost 2 bases; unmatched junction nucleotides: 15. CDR3 loop: CASPPEGTTYPKNIQYF. The CDR3 DNA follows: TGTGCCAGTCCGCCTGAAGGGACTACCTACCCCAAAAACATTCAGTACTTC.

V and J are TRBV9 and TRBJ1-6; D uncertain. Germline-derived CDR1 and CDR2 are SGDLS and YYNGEE. The V end lost 0 bases, the J end lost 10 bases, and 11 bases lay between the germline ends. This CDR3 has 14 amino acids. The CDR3 protein is CASSVAIGLSPLHF. CDR3 nucleotide sequence: TGTGCCAGCAGCGTAGCTATCGGTCTCTCACCCCTCCACTTT.

This chain connects TRBV6-5 to TRBJ1-5; D perhaps matches TRBD1 (6 bases). CDR3 length: 14 residues. The germline gives CDR1 MNHEY, CDR2 SVGAGI. Trimming left V 2 bases short and J 8 bases short, with 13 bases between. The CDR3 spells CASSYRARGEPQHF. Here the CDR3 DNA reads TGTGCCAGCAGTTACAGGGCCAGGGGAGAGCCCCAGCATTTT.

This chain joins TRBV28 and TRBJ1-2; D remains unclear. V lost 2 bases and J lost 6, with 4 bases in between. The CDR3 totals 11 residues. Germline CDR1 and CDR2: MDHEN and SYDVKM. The CDR3 is CASSLRDGYTF. CDR3 sequence (DNA): TGTGCCAGCAGTTTACGGGATGGCTACACCTTC.

The chain is built from TRBV24-1 and TRBJ2-2; 12 nucleotides match TRBD2. This CDR3 contains 16 residues. V lost 3 bases and J lost 6; bases outside the gene matches: 4. The germline gives CDR1 KGHDR, CDR2 SFDVKD. The CDR3 sequence: CATSDTRLAGAGELFF. In DNA form, the CDR3 reads TGTGCCACCAGTGATACCCGACTAGCGGGAGCCGGGGAGCTGTTTTTT.

The V gene is TRBV2, the J gene TRBJ1-5, with TRBD1 matching 7 bases. This CDR3 comprises 15 residues. Germline CDR1 reads SNHLY; CDR2 reads FYNNEI. The junction had 7 bases not matched to a gene; V was cut back by 4 bases and J by 4 bases. The CDR3 nucleotides read TGTGCCAGCAGTGTCGCAACAGGGGCAAATCAGCCCCAGCATTTT. It encodes CASSVATGANQPQHF.

This rearrangement joins TRBV28 to TRBJ1-5; weak D call: TRBD1 (5 bases). The V end was cut by 5 bases, the J end by 2 bases, with 13 bases between. CDR1 and CDR2 (germline): MDHEN, SYDVKM. This CDR3 has 15 amino acids. The CDR3 sequence: CASSPAGEGNQPQHF. CDR3 DNA sequence: TGTGCCAGCAGTCCGGCGGGGGAAGGCAATCAGCCCCAGCATTTT.

J is TRBJ1-4 and V is TRBV5-4; 7 bases match TRBD1. The CDR3 spans 14 residues. The germline gives CDR1 SGHNT, CDR2 YYREEE (reference sequence). The V gene end was trimmed by 1 base and the J gene end by 6 bases; junction bases not matched to a gene: 3. Here the CDR3 DNA reads TGTGCCAGCAGCTTGTCAGGGGGTGATGAAAAACTGTTTTTT. As protein: CASSLSGGDEKLFF.

The chain joins TRBV11-3 to TRBJ2-1; no firm D call. There are 13 residues in the CDR3. The V gene lost 0 bases and the J gene lost 7 bases, with 7 bases spanning the gap. Germline CDR1 is SGHNT and CDR2 is YENEEA. CDR3 sequence (DNA): TGTGCCAGCAGCTTAGATATGAGGAATGAGCAGTTCTTC. It is translated as CASSLDMRNEQFF.

The CDR3 DNA sequence: TGTGCCAGCAGCAAAGCGAGGCATCAGGGTATCAGGGGGACTAATGAAAAACTGTTTTTT. It is translated as CASSKARHQGIRGTNEKLFF. The gene calls are TRBV21-1 and TRBJ1-4; no DNA check was done on the table's D call, TRBD1. TRBV21-1 is tagged as a pseudogene. CDR3 size: 20 residues.

The chain combines TRBV4-2 with TRBJ2-3; 7 positions agree with TRBD2. Germline CDR1 reads LGHNA; CDR2 reads YNFKEQ. The CDR3 has 15 residues. Trimming at V came to 4 bases and at J to 2 bases, leaving 6 bases not matched to a gene. In DNA, the CDR3 is TGTGCCAGCAGCCTGAGCGGGGAAAACACAGATACGCAGTATTTT. Amino acid sequence: CASSLSGENTDTQYF.

The rearrangement links TRBV7-9 to TRBJ2-7; D is possibly TRBD1 (5 bases). Germline values: CDR1 SEHNR, CDR2 FQNEAQ (reference sequence). The CDR3 length is 15 residues. V lost 5 bases and J lost 5, with 19 bases in between. In nucleotides, the CDR3 is TGTGCCAGCAGCATCGACTCCGAGGCAGGGAACGAGCAGTACTTC. Its translation is CASSIDSEAGNEQYF.

V and J are TRBV6-5 and TRBJ1-1; D is possibly TRBD1 (6 bases). The germline V gene has CDR1 MNHEY and CDR2 SVGAGI. Trimming shortened V by 7 bases and J by 9 bases, and 15 bases separated the two germline ends. The CDR3 extends over 12 amino acids. The CDR3 loop reads CASTQGKGQAFF. Here the CDR3 DNA reads TGTGCCAGCACCCAGGGGAAAGGGCAAGCTTTCTTT.

This chain connects TRBV7-9 to TRBJ2-7; maybe TRBD2 (5 bases). The CDR3 consists of 15 residues. V lost 5 bases to trimming and J lost 2 bases, with 16 bases between them. Germline V lookup: CDR1 SEHNR, CDR2 FQNEAQ (reference sequence). CDR3 nucleotides: TGTGCCAGCAGCCCTAACATGGGAGCCCCCTACGAGCAGTACTTC. Translation: CASSPNMGAPYEQYF.

This clone was detected only a few times. V usage is TRBV19 and J usage is TRBJ2-7, with 13 bases fitting TRBD2. CDR3 length: 17 residues. Germline loops: CDR1 LNHDA, CDR2 SQIVND (reference sequence). Germline trimming cut 6 bases from V and 2 bases from J; bases unmatched to any gene: 10. CDR3 nucleotides: TGTGCCAGTAGGAGGACTAGCGGGAGTATCTTTACCTACGAGCAGTACTTC. Translating it yields CASRRTSGSIFTYEQYF.

The CDR3 nucleotides read TGTGCCATCAGTGAGGCGGGATCCCTCGAAGAAAAACTGTTTTTT. Translation gives CAISEAGSLEEKLFF. The chain recombines TRBV10-3 with TRBJ1-4; no firm D call. The V end lost 2 bases, the J end lost 8 bases, and 15 bases lay between the germline ends. Per the germline V gene, CDR1 is ENHRY and CDR2 is SYGVKD. This CDR3 has 15 amino acids.

The chain uses TRBV2 and TRBJ1-5; no reliable D call. The CDR3 loop spans 13 amino acids. Germline V gives CDR1 SNHLY, CDR2 FYNNEI. Between the trimmed V and J ends, which lost 7 bases and 3 bases, there was a span of 10 bases. The CDR3 DNA reads as TGTGCCAGCATGTGGGCAGACAATCAGCCCCAGCATTTT. Protein sequence: CASMWADNQPQHF.

The CDR3 region is CASARQGAGPYSPLHF. The CDR3 bases are TGTGCCAGCGCTCGTCAGGGTGCAGGGCCATATTCACCCCTCCACTTT. The chain joins TRBV5-6 to TRBJ1-6; D might be TRBD1 (5 bases). This CDR3 comprises 16 residues. Trimming left V 7 bases short and J 8 bases short, with 22 bases between. Germline V gene data show CDR1 as SGHDT and CDR2 as YYEEEE. The full variable domain, in which reference TRBV5-6 and TRBJ1-6 provide the parts outside the CDR3, is DAGVTQSPTHLIKTRGQQVTLRCSPKSGHDTVSWYQQALGQGPQFIFQYYEEEERQRGNFPDRFSGHQFPNYSSELNVNALLLGDSALYLCASARQGAGPYSPLHFGNGTRLTVT.

The chain uses TRBV27 and TRBJ2-5, with unresolved D. This CDR3 contains 10 residues. Deletions cut 9 bases from V and 9 bases from J, with 11 bases between. CDR1 and CDR2 (germline): MNHEY, SMNVEV (reference sequence). The DNA of the CDR3 is TGTGCCAGGAAAGAGAGAGCCCAGTACTTC. It translates to CARKERAQYF.

The chain recombines TRBV11-3 with TRBJ2-5; tentative D call: TRBD1 (5 bases). Trimming shortened V by 3 bases and J by 4 bases, and 9 bases separated the two germline ends. Germline values: CDR1 SGHNT, CDR2 YENEEA. CDR3 length: 13 amino acids. CDR3 nucleotides: TGTGCCAGCAGCTTTCAGGGTGGAGAGACCCAGTACTTC. Translated: CASSFQGGETQYF.

The chain has TRBV15 and TRBJ1-5; D is possibly TRBD1 (5 bases). The CDR3 sequence is 16 residues long. V shed 5 bases and J shed 3 bases, with 17 bases lying between them. In germline, CDR1 is LNHNV, CDR2 YYDKDF (reference sequence). In DNA form, the CDR3 reads TGTGCCACCAGCCGGGTATCAGGGAGGGACAATCAGCCCCAGCATTTT. Translation gives CATSRVSGRDNQPQHF. The full variable domain, its missing parts supplied by reference TRBV15 and TRBJ1-5, is DAMVIQNPRYQVTQFGKPVTLSCSQTLNHNVMYWYQQKSSQAPKLLFHYYDKDFNNEADTPDNFQSRRPNTSFCFLDIRSPGLGDTAMYLCATSRVSGRDNQPQHFGDGTRLSIL.

The genes are TRBV5-1 and TRBJ2-3; 7 bases align to TRBD1. The CDR3 has 15 amino acids. After removal of 0 bases from V and 2 bases from J, the junction contained 3 bases not matched to a gene. The germline CDR1 and CDR2 sequences are SGHRS and YFSETQ. The CDR3 here is CASSLAGQNTDTQYF. The CDR3 DNA reads TGCGCCAGCAGCTTGGCGGGACAGAACACAGATACGCAGTATTTT. Filled out from reference TRBV5-1 and TRBJ2-3, the complete variable domain reads KAGVTQTPRYLIKTRGQQVTLSCSPISGHRSVSWYQQTPGQGLQFLFEYFSETQRNKGNFPGRFSGRQFSNSRSEMNVSTLELGDSALYLCASSLAGQNTDTQYFGPGTRLTVL.

V is TRBV10-1 and J is TRBJ2-1; 8 positions match TRBD2. Germline V lookup: CDR1 WNHNN, CDR2 SYGVQD (reference sequence). The junction had 4 bases not matched to a gene; V was cut back by 0 bases and J by 0 bases. The CDR3 consists of 17 residues. CDR3: CASSESGSGSSYNEQFF. The CDR3 DNA sequence: TGCGCCAGCAGTGAGTCGGGCAGCGGGAGCTCCTACAATGAGCAGTTCTTC.

This clone has just a few counts. This chain joins TRBV6-6 and TRBJ1-1, with D unclear. V lost 10 bases, J lost 5 bases, and 8 bases lay in between. Germline-derived CDR1 and CDR2 are MNHNY and SVGAGI (reference sequence). The CDR3 has 10 residues. The CDR3 is CATGKTEAFF. The CDR3 DNA is TGTGCCACGGGGAAGACTGAAGCTTTCTTT.

This sequence joins TRBV6-6 and TRBJ2-7; 9 positions match TRBD1. Germline loops: CDR1 MNHNY, CDR2 SVGAGI (reference sequence). CDR3 size: 15 residues. Trimming removed 2 bases from V and 5 bases from J; junction bases left unmatched: 7. This chain's CDR3 is CASSYPDRGSHEQYF. The DNA of the CDR3 is TGTGCCAGCAGTTACCCGGACAGGGGATCCCACGAGCAGTACTTC.